The rows below give T cell receptor beta chains drawn from one sample of a study of T cell responses to AZD1222 COVID-19 vaccine. Libraries were prepared by immunoSEQ multiplex PCR; TCRdb keeps only in-frame clonotypes and omits some of them. The sample holds fewer than 150,000 clones, 88% seen once. Sequencing used peripheral blood, obtained on day 0 of AZD1222 vaccination. The receptors were sampled from an adult in good health. Each CDR3 is given with its conserved first and last residue. The D gene is left open where the match is weak. Only some rows state a clone size, as once, few, many or a class for expanded clones.

d_call: TRBD1
v_call: TRBV12-5
clone_size: NA
j_call: TRBJ1-1
cdr3_nt: TGTGCTAGTGCCTTACAGGGGTTGGCCACTGAAGCTTTCTTT
cdr3_aa: CASALQGLATEAFF

d_call: TRBD2
v_call: TRBV9
clone_size: NA
j_call: TRBJ2-3
cdr3_nt: TGTGCCAGCAGCCCGCGACTAGCGGGAGGTAGGGATACGCAGTATTTT
cdr3_aa: CASSPRLAGGRDTQYF

d_call: TRBD2
v_call: TRBV6-5
clone_size: NA
j_call: TRBJ2-5
cdr3_nt: TGTGCCAGCAGTTATGCGGGGGGGCAAGAGACCCAGTACTTC
cdr3_aa: CASSYAGGQETQYF

d_call: NA
v_call: TRBV9
clone_size: NA
j_call: TRBJ2-1
cdr3_nt: TGTGCCAGCAGCGATACCGGGACTTCCTACAATGAGCAGTTCTTC
cdr3_aa: CASSDTGTSYNEQFF

d_call: NA
v_call: TRBV7-8
clone_size: NA
j_call: TRBJ1-6
cdr3_nt: TGTGCCAGCAGCTTAAGCCAGAATAATTCACCCCTCCACTTT
cdr3_aa: CASSLSQNNSPLHF

d_call: TRBD1
v_call: TRBV4-3
clone_size: NA
j_call: TRBJ2-6
cdr3_nt: TGCGCCAGCAGCCAAGGGAACAGGGGGGCCTCTGGGGCCAACGTCCTGACTTTC
cdr3_aa: CASSQGNRGASGANVLTF

d_call: NA
v_call: TRBV4-3
clone_size: NA
j_call: TRBJ1-2
cdr3_nt: TGCGCCAGCAGCCCAGACTCGGAATCAAACTATGGCTACACCTTC
cdr3_aa: CASSPDSESNYGYTF

d_call: NA
v_call: TRBV19
clone_size: NA
j_call: TRBJ1-6
cdr3_nt: TGTGCCAGTAGTCCATCGGATTCAAGCTCCTATAATTCACCCCTCCACTTT
cdr3_aa: CASSPSDSSSYNSPLHF

d_call: NA
v_call: TRBV7-2
clone_size: NA
j_call: TRBJ1-4
cdr3_nt: TGTGCCAGCAGCTTAAACGGGGTGAATGAAAAACTGTTTTTT
cdr3_aa: CASSLNGVNEKLFF

d_call: NA
v_call: TRBV3-1/TRBV3-2
clone_size: NA
j_call: TRBJ2-3
cdr3_nt: TGTGCCAGCAGCTCGGGCGGTGGGGGAGGTACGCAGTATTTT
cdr3_aa: CASSSGGGGGTQYF

d_call: NA
v_call: TRBV14
clone_size: NA
j_call: TRBJ1-1
cdr3_nt: TGTGCCAGCAGCTCAAGCCCGGGACAAAGAGCTTTCTTT
cdr3_aa: CASSSSPGQRAFF

d_call: NA
v_call: TRBV21-1
clone_size: NA
j_call: TRBJ2-5
cdr3_nt: TGTGCCAGCAGCAACGACAGGCCAGAACAAGAGACCCAGTACTTC
cdr3_aa: CASSNDRPEQETQYF

d_call: NA
v_call: TRBV10-3
clone_size: NA
j_call: TRBJ1-2
cdr3_nt: TGTGCCATCAGAGTAGGGGCTTACGGCTACACCTTC
cdr3_aa: CAIRVGAYGYTF

d_call: TRBD1
v_call: TRBV6-2/TRBV6-3
clone_size: NA
j_call: TRBJ1-1
cdr3_nt: TGTGCCAGCAGCATCGGTGGGGACAGGAACACTGAAGCTTTCTTT
cdr3_aa: CASSIGGDRNTEAFF

d_call: NA
v_call: TRBV2
clone_size: NA
j_call: TRBJ2-7
cdr3_nt: TGTGCCAGCAAGTGGACAGTGAACAACGAGCAGTACTTC
cdr3_aa: CASKWTVNNEQYF

d_call: TRBD1
v_call: TRBV6-6
clone_size: NA
j_call: TRBJ2-2
cdr3_nt: TGTGCCAGCAGTTCTCGACAGGGGTCGGACGGGGAGCTGTTTTTT
cdr3_aa: CASSSRQGSDGELFF

d_call: NA
v_call: TRBV7-8
clone_size: NA
j_call: TRBJ1-2
cdr3_nt: TGTGCCAGCAGCTCTAACTATGGCTACACCTTC
cdr3_aa: CASSSNYGYTF

d_call: NA
v_call: TRBV10-1
clone_size: NA
j_call: TRBJ2-2
cdr3_nt: TGCGCCAGCAGTCCGGAAAACACCGGGGAGCTGTTTTTT
cdr3_aa: CASSPENTGELFF

d_call: TRBD2
v_call: TRBV2
clone_size: NA
j_call: TRBJ2-5
cdr3_nt: TGTGCCAGCAGTGATCTATTAGCGGGGGGGACGGAGACCCAGTACTTC
cdr3_aa: CASSDLLAGGTETQYF

d_call: NA
v_call: TRBV5-5
clone_size: NA
j_call: TRBJ1-1
cdr3_nt: TGTGCCAGCAGCCAAAAAGTCCGGCAATTGAACACTGAAGCTTTCTTT
cdr3_aa: CASSQKVRQLNTEAFF

d_call: TRBD1
v_call: TRBV19
clone_size: NA
j_call: TRBJ1-2
cdr3_nt: TGTGCCAGTAGTTGGAAGGGGGCGTACAATGGCTACACCTTC
cdr3_aa: CASSWKGAYNGYTF

d_call: TRBD1
v_call: TRBV7-2
clone_size: once
j_call: TRBJ1-3
cdr3_nt: TGTGCCAGCAGCCGCGTGGGGACAGGGGAGAAGGGAAACACCATATATTTT
cdr3_aa: CASSRVGTGEKGNTIYF

d_call: TRBD2
v_call: TRBV6-2/TRBV6-3
clone_size: NA
j_call: TRBJ2-7
cdr3_nt: TGTGCCAGCAGTTATGCGGGGGGGCCAGGCGAGCAGTACTTC
cdr3_aa: CASSYAGGPGEQYF

d_call: NA
v_call: TRBV2
clone_size: NA
j_call: TRBJ2-1
cdr3_nt: TGTGCCAGCAGCCGGGTGGACAATGAGCAGTTCTTC
cdr3_aa: CASSRVDNEQFF

d_call: NA
v_call: TRBV5-6
clone_size: NA
j_call: TRBJ1-6
cdr3_nt: TGTGCCAGCAGCTTGGCCAAGGTTGGTTCACCCCTCCACTTT
cdr3_aa: CASSLAKVGSPLHF

d_call: TRBD1
v_call: TRBV4-2
clone_size: NA
j_call: TRBJ1-2
cdr3_nt: TGTGCCAGCAGCCAGCTCTCGGGGACAGGGAGTGGCTACACCTTC
cdr3_aa: CASSQLSGTGSGYTF

d_call: NA
v_call: TRBV5-1
clone_size: NA
j_call: TRBJ2-2
cdr3_nt: TGCGCCAGCAGCTCACGATATGAGAACACCGGGGAGCTGTTTTTT
cdr3_aa: CASSSRYENTGELFF

d_call: NA
v_call: TRBV2
clone_size: few
j_call: TRBJ1-2
cdr3_nt: TGTGCCAGCAGTGGGGATTCCTCGGGATATGGCTACACCTTC
cdr3_aa: CASSGDSSGYGYTF

d_call: NA
v_call: TRBV19
clone_size: NA
j_call: TRBJ2-4
cdr3_nt: TGTGCCGCCAGGGGGGGCGTCGAAAACATTCAGTACTTC
cdr3_aa: CAARGGVENIQYF

d_call: NA
v_call: TRBV4-2
clone_size: NA
j_call: TRBJ2-2
cdr3_nt: TGTGCCAGCAGCCAAGAACAGTCTAGCACCGGGGAGCTGTTTTTT
cdr3_aa: CASSQEQSSTGELFF

d_call: NA
v_call: TRBV10-3
clone_size: NA
j_call: TRBJ2-1
cdr3_nt: TGTGCCATCAGTGAGTCGACGTCATTCGGGGGCGCTAACAATGAGCAGTTCTTC
cdr3_aa: CAISESTSFGGANNEQFF

d_call: NA
v_call: TRBV6-5
clone_size: NA
j_call: TRBJ2-5
cdr3_nt: TGTGCCAGCAGTCCTTATGAGACCCAGTACTTC
cdr3_aa: CASSPYETQYF

d_call: TRBD1
v_call: TRBV2
clone_size: NA
j_call: TRBJ1-6
cdr3_nt: TGTGCCAGCAACAGGGGCGAAAATTCACCCCTCCACTTT
cdr3_aa: CASNRGENSPLHF

d_call: NA
v_call: TRBV6-5
clone_size: few
j_call: TRBJ1-4
cdr3_nt: TGTGCCAGCAGTTACTCTTCCCGAGGGGCTAATGAAAAACTGTTTTTT
cdr3_aa: CASSYSSRGANEKLFF

d_call: NA
v_call: TRBV18
clone_size: NA
j_call: TRBJ1-5
cdr3_nt: TGTGCCAGCTCACCATCCCGGGGGTTTCAGCCCCAGCATTTT
cdr3_aa: CASSPSRGFQPQHF

d_call: NA
v_call: TRBV7-9
clone_size: NA
j_call: TRBJ1-1
cdr3_nt: TGTGCCAGCAGTTCACAATCCATCACTGAAGCTTTCTTT
cdr3_aa: CASSSQSITEAFF

d_call: NA
v_call: TRBV12-3/TRBV12-4
clone_size: once
j_call: TRBJ1-1
cdr3_nt: TGTGCCAGCAGCTTGCGAGTGAACACTGAAGCTTTCTTT
cdr3_aa: CASSLRVNTEAFF

d_call: NA
v_call: TRBV24-1
clone_size: NA
j_call: TRBJ2-3
cdr3_nt: TGTGCCACCAGAGGAGTTTCGGGTACGCAGTATTTT
cdr3_aa: CATRGVSGTQYF